Listed below are T cell receptor beta chains from one sample, sequenced in a study of beta chain features in type 1 diabetes. The protocol was immunoSEQ multiplex PCR, while the TCRdb copy is restricted to in-frame clones and leaves out a portion. The sample has around 430,000 clones; 30% are singletons. Sample: naive CD4+ T cells from blood. The receptors here all came from a young man in good health. The CDR3 runs from the conserved cysteine through the conserved F or W. A D gene is named only where the DNA matches it firmly. Size tells how often a clone was seen (once, few, many) or the class of an expanded clone, and some rows leave it out.

>few|TRBV7-9|15|TRBJ1-1|-
CASSLAGRPNTEAFF
TGTGCCAGCAGCTTAGCTGGTCGACCAAACACTGAAGCTTTCTTT
>few|TRBV30|15|TRBJ1-1|-
CAWSVKGRMNTEAFF
TGTGCCTGGAGTGTGAAAGGACGGATGAACACTGAAGCTTTCTTT
>once|TRBV4-3|14|TRBJ2-7|-
CASSQDPQGPEQYF
TGCGCCAGCAGCCAAGATCCACAGGGCCCCGAGCAGTACTTC
>few|TRBV6-5|15|TRBJ2-2|-
CASSQIPGAAGELFF
TGTGCCAGCAGCCAAATCCCGGGAGCGGCCGGGGAGCTGTTTTTT
>few|TRBV30|15|TRBJ2-6|-
CAWSVRLSGANVLTF
TGTGCCTGGAGTGTACGGCTCTCTGGGGCCAACGTCCTGACTTTC
>-|TRBV18|14|TRBJ1-3|-
CASSITARGNTIYF
TGTGCCAGCTCGATTACAGCTCGTGGAAACACCATATATTTT
>few|TRBV29-1|13|TRBJ1-2|TRBD1
CSVVSRTGNGYTF
TGCAGCGTGGTATCTAGGACAGGGAATGGCTACACCTTC
>-|TRBV29-1|12|TRBJ2-1|-
CSGGFAYNEQFF
TGCAGCGGGGGTTTCGCCTACAATGAGCAGTTCTTC
>few|TRBV4-3|15|TRBJ2-1|-
CASSLAQSSYNEQFF
TGCGCCAGCAGCTTAGCTCAGAGCTCCTACAATGAGCAGTTCTTC
>-|TRBV7-2|16|TRBJ2-3|TRBD2
CASSWGRLAGTDTQYF
TGTGCCAGCAGCTGGGGGCGGCTAGCGGGAACAGATACGCAGTATTTT
>few|TRBV7-2|13|TRBJ2-1|-
CASSLGQHNEQFF
TGTGCCAGCAGCTTAGGACAGCACAATGAGCAGTTCTTC
>-|TRBV15|14|TRBJ1-5|-
CATSRDSPLGPQHF
TGTGCCACCAGCAGAGATTCACCCCTAGGGCCCCAGCATTTT
>-|TRBV14|15|TRBJ2-3|-
CASSPRVTSTDTQYF
TGTGCCAGCAGCCCACGGGTAACTAGCACAGATACGCAGTATTTT
>-|TRBV18|17|TRBJ2-5|TRBD2
CASSPGLAGGPSETQYF
TGTGCCAGCTCACCGGGACTAGCGGGAGGTCCCTCGGAGACCCAGTACTTC
>few|TRBV7-2|18|TRBJ2-7|TRBD2
CASSLVASGTLSSYEQYF
TGTGCCAGCAGCTTAGTTGCTAGCGGGACACTGAGCTCCTACGAGCAGTACTTC
>few|TRBV6-5|14|TRBJ2-7|-
CASTFNQGSREQYF
TGTGCCAGCACCTTTAACCAGGGATCTCGCGAGCAGTACTTC
>-|TRBV7-2|14|TRBJ1-1|-
CASSLVMAGYEAFF
TGTGCCAGCAGCTTAGTAATGGCAGGGTATGAAGCTTTCTTT
>once|TRBV6-1|12|TRBJ2-3|-
CASTSDTDTQYF
TGTGCCAGCACTAGCGACACAGATACGCAGTATTTT
>-|TRBV29-1|16|TRBJ2-3|TRBD2
CSVLGLAGASTDTQYF
TGCAGCGTACTGGGACTAGCGGGAGCAAGCACAGATACGCAGTATTTT
>-|TRBV9|17|TRBJ2-4|-
CASSVAPQLTGNGIQYF
TGTGCCAGCAGCGTAGCGCCCCAACTTACAGGGAATGGCATTCAGTACTTC
>-|TRBV11-1|14|TRBJ2-5|-
CASSLGLAQETQYF
TGTGCCAGCAGCTTAGGACTGGCCCAAGAGACCCAGTACTTC
>few|TRBV30|16|TRBJ2-6|TRBD1
CAWSVARGRGANVLTF
TGTGCCTGGAGTGTCGCCAGGGGGCGAGGGGCCAACGTCCTGACTTTC
>few|TRBV30|13|TRBJ2-7|-
CAWRRGSSYEQYF
TGTGCCTGGAGACGAGGTAGCTCCTACGAGCAGTACTTC
>-|TRBV7-9|10|TRBJ2-5|-
CASSTETQYF
TGTGCCAGCAGCACCGAGACCCAGTACTTC
>few|TRBV29-1|12|TRBJ1-2|-
CSVERQAHGYTF
TGCAGCGTTGAAAGACAGGCCCATGGCTACACCTTC
>-|TRBV6-5|13|TRBJ1-1|-
CASRLLGRTEAFF
TGTGCCAGCAGGCTTCTGGGGCGCACTGAAGCTTTCTTT
>-|TRBV9|16|TRBJ2-5|-
CASSVGAVDRDETQYF
TGTGCCAGCAGCGTAGGGGCGGTAGATAGGGACGAGACCCAGTACTTC
>-|TRBV11-1|15|TRBJ2-3|TRBD1
CASSLRGQGADTQYF
TGTGCCAGCAGCCTTCGTGGGCAGGGGGCAGATACGCAGTATTTT
>-|TRBV7-2|14|TRBJ2-7|TRBD1
CASSPQGPRARQYF
TGTGCCAGCAGCCCACAGGGGCCGCGGGCTCGGCAGTACTTC
>-|TRBV10-3|16|TRBJ2-5|TRBD2
CAIRLGLAESQETQYF
TGTGCCATCAGACTGGGACTAGCGGAATCCCAAGAGACCCAGTACTTC
>once|TRBV7-8|14|TRBJ2-7|TRBD1
CASSFDRAFYEQYF
TGTGCCAGCAGCTTTGACAGGGCTTTCTACGAGCAGTACTTC
>-|TRBV14|13|TRBJ2-2|-
CASSQATTGELFF
TGTGCCAGCAGCCAAGCAACCACCGGGGAGCTGTTTTTT
>few|TRBV29-1|11|TRBJ2-1|-
CSVARYNEQFF
TGCAGCGTTGCACGGTACAATGAGCAGTTCTTC
>-|TRBV29-1|13|TRBJ2-7|-
CSVITGLFYEQYF
TGCAGCGTGATCACGGGACTTTTCTACGAGCAGTACTTC
>-|TRBV7-2|14|TRBJ2-7|-
CASSLEPGAYEQYF
TGTGCCAGCAGCTTAGAACCGGGAGCCTACGAGCAGTACTTC
>few|TRBV5-1|15|TRBJ2-6|-
CASSWVGQGANVLTF
TGCGCCAGCAGCTGGGTCGGACAAGGGGCCAACGTCCTGACTTTC
>-|TRBV5-4|16|TRBJ2-5|-
CASSRGPDTNPGTQYF
TGTGCCAGCAGCCGCGGACCCGACACCAACCCGGGGACCCAGTACTTC
>-|TRBV30|13|TRBJ2-7|-
CAWRRRQSYEQYF
TGTGCCTGGAGAAGACGGCAATCCTACGAGCAGTACTTC
>-|TRBV7-9|17|TRBJ2-3|-
CASSFASGHLSTDTQYF
TGTGCCAGCAGCTTCGCTTCGGGACATCTTAGCACAGATACGCAGTATTTT
>-|TRBV5-1|15|TRBJ2-3|-
CASSREQISTDTQYF
TGCGCCAGCAGCCGGGAGCAGATTAGCACAGATACGCAGTATTTT
>few|TRBV29-1|13|TRBJ2-5|-
CSVVGRFQETQYF
TGCAGCGTTGTTGGACGGTTCCAAGAGACCCAGTACTTC
>-|TRBV29-1|13|TRBJ2-2|TRBD1
CSAGQGFAGELFF
TGCAGCGCAGGACAGGGTTTCGCCGGGGAGCTGTTTTTT
>few|TRBV30|14|TRBJ1-2|-
CAWSVRGVVYGYTF
TGTGCCTGGAGTGTGCGGGGGGTAGTCTATGGCTACACCTTC
>-|TRBV9|16|TRBJ1-1|-
CASSVGTPWGNTEAFF
TGTGCCAGCAGCGTAGGAACCCCGTGGGGAAACACTGAAGCTTTCTTT
>-|TRBV10-3|13|TRBJ1-5|-
CAISDSGNQPQHF
TGTGCCATCAGTGATTCAGGCAATCAGCCCCAGCATTTT
>few|TRBV14|16|TRBJ2-1|TRBD1
CASSRLQGRPYNEQFF
TGTGCCAGCAGCCGACTACAGGGGAGACCTTACAATGAGCAGTTCTTC